The rows below give T cell receptor beta chains drawn from one sample of a study of shared clonotypes between healthy human individuals. The method was immunoSEQ multiplex PCR; TCRdb's version includes in-frame clones alone and lacks a portion of them. In the table there are about a million clones, roughly 80% of which are singletons. Sequences were obtained from memory CD4+ T cells sorted from blood. The receptors shown here come from a young man in good health. Each CDR3 is given with its conserved first and last residue. Fields, in order: D gene, V gene, J gene, clone size, CDR3 protein, CDR3 DNA. The D gene is left open where the match is weak. Clone size appears in some rows only: once, few, many, or a class for an expanded clone.

D: NA; V: TRBV7-9; J: TRBJ1-3; size: few; CDR3: CASSPFGSGNTIYF; DNA: TGTGCCAGCAGCCCCTTTGGGTCTGGAAACACCATATATTTT
D: NA; V: TRBV7-2; J: TRBJ2-1; size: NA; CDR3: CASSLGGAEIHEQFF; DNA: TGTGCCAGCAGCTTAGGCGGGGCCGAAATCCATGAGCAGTTCTTC
D: TRBD1; V: TRBV7-6; J: TRBJ1-6; size: NA; CDR3: CASSSGQGFSPLHF; DNA: TGTGCCAGCAGCTCGGGACAGGGGTTTTCACCCCTCCACTTT
D: NA; V: TRBV7-6; J: TRBJ2-5; size: few; CDR3: CASSQGHLQETQYF; DNA: TGTGCCAGCAGCCAGGGACACCTTCAAGAGACCCAGTACTTC
D: NA; V: TRBV6-8; J: TRBJ2-1; size: few; CDR3: CASREGVSSYNEQFF; DNA: TGTGCCAGCAGGGAAGGGGTGAGCTCCTACAATGAGCAGTTCTTC
D: NA; V: TRBV19; J: TRBJ1-5; size: few; CDR3: CASNVQPQHF; DNA: TGTGCCAGTAACGTTCAGCCCCAGCATTTT
D: NA; V: TRBV30; J: TRBJ2-2; size: NA; CDR3: CAWSSGTTNTGELFF; DNA: TGTGCCTGGAGCTCCGGGACAACGAACACCGGGGAGCTGTTTTTT
D: NA; V: TRBV9; J: TRBJ2-7; size: NA; CDR3: CASSPRGPLKANEQYF; DNA: TGTGCCAGCAGCCCTCGGGGGCCCCTAAAGGCAAACGAGCAGTACTTC
D: TRBD1; V: TRBV6-1; J: TRBJ1-4; size: NA; CDR3: CASRDTGVANEKLFF; DNA: TGTGCCAGCAGGGATACAGGGGTAGCTAATGAAAAACTGTTTTTT
D: NA; V: TRBV29-1; J: TRBJ1-1; size: NA; CDR3: CSATGRNTNTEAFF; DNA: TGCAGCGCTACAGGGCGCAACACGAACACTGAAGCTTTCTTT
D: NA; V: TRBV4-1; J: TRBJ1-3; size: NA; CDR3: CASSQRQASSGNTIYF; DNA: TGCGCCAGCAGCCAACGACAGGCTAGCTCTGGAAACACCATATATTTT
D: TRBD2; V: TRBV5-1; J: TRBJ2-3; size: NA; CDR3: CASRSTSGTDTQYF; DNA: TGCGCCAGCAGGTCGACTAGCGGCACAGATACGCAGTATTTT
D: NA; V: TRBV30; J: TRBJ1-4; size: few; CDR3: CAWSWGVNEKLFF; DNA: TGTGCCTGGAGCTGGGGGGTTAATGAAAAACTGTTTTTT
D: NA; V: TRBV18; J: TRBJ2-3; size: NA; CDR3: CASSPRVTDTQYF; DNA: TGTGCCAGCTCACCACGCGTCACAGATACGCAGTATTTT
D: TRBD2; V: TRBV6-6; J: TRBJ2-5; size: NA; CDR3: CASTRRLASDQETQYF; DNA: TGTGCCAGCACCCGGCGACTAGCATCCGACCAAGAGACCCAGTACTTC
D: NA; V: TRBV6-5; J: TRBJ1-1; size: once; CDR3: CASSYRGQINTEAFF; DNA: TGTGCCAGCAGTTACCGTGGACAGATAAACACTGAAGCTTTCTTT
D: NA; V: TRBV18; J: TRBJ2-1; size: NA; CDR3: CASSQGLSTTHEQFF; DNA: TGTGCCAGCTCACAAGGACTTTCCACGACCCATGAGCAGTTCTTC
D: NA; V: TRBV10-3; J: TRBJ2-2; size: few; CDR3: CAISDSPGELFF; DNA: TGTGCCATCAGTGACTCGCCCGGGGAGCTGTTTTTT
D: TRBD1; V: TRBV18; J: TRBJ2-5; size: once; CDR3: CASSPRTGRETQYF; DNA: TGTGCCAGCTCACCGAGGACAGGGCGGGAGACCCAGTACTTC
D: NA; V: TRBV18; J: TRBJ2-3; size: NA; CDR3: CASSPTDSTDTQYF; DNA: TGTGCCAGCTCACCAACCGACTCCACAGATACGCAGTATTTT
D: TRBD1; V: TRBV5-1; J: TRBJ1-6; size: many; CDR3: CASSPQTGNSPLHF; DNA: TGCGCCAGCAGCCCACAGACAGGGAACTCACCCCTCCACTTT
D: NA; V: TRBV5-1; J: TRBJ2-7; size: once; CDR3: CASSLPGLRLLEQYF; DNA: TGCGCCAGCAGCCTTCCGGGACTCAGACTCTTGGAGCAGTACTTC
D: TRBD2; V: TRBV9; J: TRBJ2-1; size: NA; CDR3: CASSVAWEIGRGNNEQFF; DNA: TGTGCCAGCAGCGTAGCTTGGGAAATCGGGAGGGGGAACAATGAGCAGTTCTTC
D: NA; V: TRBV7-2; J: TRBJ1-4; size: NA; CDR3: CASSWRGPTNEKLFF; DNA: TGTGCCAGCAGCTGGAGGGGACCAACTAATGAAAAACTGTTTTTT
D: NA; V: TRBV9; J: TRBJ1-2; size: once; CDR3: CASSPRGPQQGLGYGYTF; DNA: TGTGCCAGCAGCCCGAGAGGGCCCCAGCAGGGGCTCGGCTATGGCTACACCTTC
D: NA; V: TRBV18; J: TRBJ2-2; size: NA; CDR3: CASSPIQMTTGELFF; DNA: TGTGCCAGCTCACCAATACAGATGACCACCGGGGAGCTGTTTTTT
D: NA; V: TRBV6-1; J: TRBJ2-2; size: NA; CDR3: CASSALANTGELFF; DNA: TGTGCCAGCAGTGCACTAGCGAACACCGGGGAGCTGTTTTTT
D: NA; V: TRBV6-5; J: TRBJ1-2; size: NA; CDR3: CASSYYSGAYGYTF; DNA: TGTGCCAGCAGTTACTATTCCGGGGCCTATGGCTACACCTTC
D: NA; V: TRBV11-2; J: TRBJ2-7; size: NA; CDR3: CASSLSLGTYEQYF; DNA: TGTGCCAGCAGCTTATCCTTGGGGACCTACGAGCAGTACTTC
D: TRBD1; V: TRBV7-9; J: TRBJ2-6; size: once; CDR3: CASSSNTGTGLLWANVLTF; DNA: TGTGCCAGCAGCTCGAATACCGGGACAGGACTCCTCTGGGCCAACGTCCTGACTTTC
D: NA; V: TRBV15; J: TRBJ2-1; size: NA; CDR3: CATSRDRGQNNEQFF; DNA: TGTGCCACCAGCAGAGATCGAGGGCAGAACAATGAGCAGTTCTTC
D: TRBD2; V: TRBV27; J: TRBJ2-1; size: few; CDR3: CASSPSGVYNEQFF; DNA: TGTGCCAGCAGTCCTAGCGGGGTTTACAATGAGCAGTTCTTC
D: NA; V: TRBV10-1; J: TRBJ1-1; size: NA; CDR3: CASSVQGGTEAFF; DNA: TGCGCCAGCAGTGTACAGGGAGGGACTGAAGCTTTCTTT
D: TRBD2; V: TRBV2; J: TRBJ2-1; size: once; CDR3: CASRGTSGRTEQFF; DNA: TGTGCCAGCAGGGGGACTAGCGGGAGAACCGAGCAGTTCTTC
D: TRBD1; V: TRBV19; J: TRBJ2-7; size: NA; CDR3: CASSIPGTGTKYF; DNA: TGTGCCAGTAGTATCCCAGGGACAGGGACCAAGTACTTC
D: NA; V: TRBV11-2; J: TRBJ1-6; size: NA; CDR3: CASSLQVINSPLHF; DNA: TGTGCCAGCAGCCTACAAGTAATAAATTCACCCCTCCACTTT
D: TRBD1; V: TRBV5-1; J: TRBJ1-2; size: few; CDR3: CASSLGQGYYGYTF; DNA: TGCGCCAGCAGCTTGGGACAGGGATACTATGGCTACACCTTC
D: TRBD1; V: TRBV27; J: TRBJ1-6; size: once; CDR3: CASSLSRGQGGSPLHF; DNA: TGTGCCAGCAGTTTATCGAGGGGACAGGGCGGTTCACCCCTCCACTTT
D: NA; V: TRBV5-5; J: TRBJ2-7; size: NA; CDR3: CASSLGPIQSTYEQYF; DNA: TGTGCCAGCAGCTTGGGGCCAATCCAATCAACCTACGAGCAGTACTTC
D: TRBD1; V: TRBV5-1; J: TRBJ2-5; size: NA; CDR3: CASSLRDSPSETQYF; DNA: TGCGCCAGCAGCTTGAGGGACAGCCCTTCGGAGACCCAGTACTTC